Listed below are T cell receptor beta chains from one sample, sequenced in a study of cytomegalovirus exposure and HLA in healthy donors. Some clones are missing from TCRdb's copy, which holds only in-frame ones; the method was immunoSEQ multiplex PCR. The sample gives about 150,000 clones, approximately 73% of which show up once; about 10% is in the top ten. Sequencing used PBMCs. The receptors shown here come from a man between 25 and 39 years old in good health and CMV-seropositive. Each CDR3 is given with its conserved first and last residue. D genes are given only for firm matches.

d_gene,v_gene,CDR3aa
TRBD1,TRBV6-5,CASSSGGGEQYF
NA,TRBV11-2,CASSTQPGGNTEAFF
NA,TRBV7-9,CASSPRALYEQYF
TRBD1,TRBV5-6,CASIELGQGNTGELFF
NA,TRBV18,CASSSAAGTGELFF
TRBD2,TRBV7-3,CASSSNPSGEQFF
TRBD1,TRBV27,CASSIAGGATEAFF
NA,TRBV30,CACRGYGYTF
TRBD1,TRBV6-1,CASSVGQASYEQYF
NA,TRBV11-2,CASRSNRVLTGELFF
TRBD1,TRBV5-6,CASSPHPGTEDNSPLHF
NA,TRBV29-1,CSLQGGPTDTQYF
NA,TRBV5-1,CASSLAETAEAFF
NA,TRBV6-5,CASRKDSSNYGYTF
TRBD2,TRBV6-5,CASSSGTSRVSYEQYF
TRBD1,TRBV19,CASSTDRGPRNTEAFF